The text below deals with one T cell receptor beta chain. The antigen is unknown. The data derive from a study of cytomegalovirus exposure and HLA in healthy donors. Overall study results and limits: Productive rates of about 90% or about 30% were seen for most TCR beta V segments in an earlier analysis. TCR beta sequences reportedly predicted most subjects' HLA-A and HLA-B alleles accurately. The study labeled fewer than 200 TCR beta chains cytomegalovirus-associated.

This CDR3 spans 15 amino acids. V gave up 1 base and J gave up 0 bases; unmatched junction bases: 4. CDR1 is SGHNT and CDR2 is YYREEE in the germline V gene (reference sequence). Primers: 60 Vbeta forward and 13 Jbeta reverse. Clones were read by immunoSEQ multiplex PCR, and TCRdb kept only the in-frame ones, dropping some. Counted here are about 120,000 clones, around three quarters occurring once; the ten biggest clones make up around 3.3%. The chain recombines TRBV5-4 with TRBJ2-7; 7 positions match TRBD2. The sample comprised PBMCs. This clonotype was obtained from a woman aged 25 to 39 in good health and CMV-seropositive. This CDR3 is CASSLWSGDSYEQYF. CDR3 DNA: TGTGCCAGCAGCTTGTGGAGCGGGGACTCCTACGAGCAGTACTTC.